This T cell receptor beta chain was identified during a study of cytotoxic CD8 clonotypes in ibrutinib-treated CLL. Study context: Response sampling came at median around twelve months of treatment, ranging roughly 6 to 36 months.

Study-level results: An increase in clonality occurred at ibrutinib response, followed by a return toward baseline at progression. There were differences in sampling times between sustained-remission and progressing patients.

This clone was seen once. Its antigen is not known. Measured with immunoSEQ multiplex PCR; TCRdb has only the in-frame clones, and not every one. The top ten clones hold around 2% of a sample with some 160,000 clones, about 80% of them seen once. The TCR sequence derives from a human donor with chronic lymphocytic leukemia. The sequenced sample was PBMCs, obtained after 12 months of ibrutinib treatment.

CDR3 amino acids: CASTIQGARSYEQYF. CDR3 bases: TGTGCCAGCACCATCCAGGGGGCACGCTCCTACGAGCAGTACTTC. The V gene is TRBV2, the J gene TRBJ2-7, with TRBD1 matching over 8 bases. CDR3 length: 15 residues. Looked up from germline, CDR1 is SNHLY and CDR2 is FYNNEI. V was clipped by 7 bases and J by 0 bases; unmatched bases: 8.